One T cell receptor (beta chain) is described in this entry. This CDR3 has 17 amino acids. V lost 0 bases and J 2 bases, leaving 16 bases between the germline ends. The germline gives CDR1 WNHNN, CDR2 SYGVQD (reference sequence). The sample originates from a study of shared clonotypes between healthy human individuals. Study at large: A couple of female and a few male donors aged 18 to 49 were enrolled.

TCRdb keeps only in-frame clones here, not all; method: immunoSEQ multiplex PCR. The sample lists some 1 million clones; about three quarters were seen once. This TCR came from a man younger than 30 in good health. The chain recombines TRBV10-1 with TRBJ2-5; possibly TRBD2 for D (7 bases). The source material was memory CD4+ T cells sorted from blood. Sample subset: CD45RA-negative fraction. CDR3 protein: CASSESSVRGRQETQYF. The CDR3 DNA is TGCGCCAGCAGTGAGTCGTCGGTGCGGGGGCGTCAAGAGACCCAGTACTTC.